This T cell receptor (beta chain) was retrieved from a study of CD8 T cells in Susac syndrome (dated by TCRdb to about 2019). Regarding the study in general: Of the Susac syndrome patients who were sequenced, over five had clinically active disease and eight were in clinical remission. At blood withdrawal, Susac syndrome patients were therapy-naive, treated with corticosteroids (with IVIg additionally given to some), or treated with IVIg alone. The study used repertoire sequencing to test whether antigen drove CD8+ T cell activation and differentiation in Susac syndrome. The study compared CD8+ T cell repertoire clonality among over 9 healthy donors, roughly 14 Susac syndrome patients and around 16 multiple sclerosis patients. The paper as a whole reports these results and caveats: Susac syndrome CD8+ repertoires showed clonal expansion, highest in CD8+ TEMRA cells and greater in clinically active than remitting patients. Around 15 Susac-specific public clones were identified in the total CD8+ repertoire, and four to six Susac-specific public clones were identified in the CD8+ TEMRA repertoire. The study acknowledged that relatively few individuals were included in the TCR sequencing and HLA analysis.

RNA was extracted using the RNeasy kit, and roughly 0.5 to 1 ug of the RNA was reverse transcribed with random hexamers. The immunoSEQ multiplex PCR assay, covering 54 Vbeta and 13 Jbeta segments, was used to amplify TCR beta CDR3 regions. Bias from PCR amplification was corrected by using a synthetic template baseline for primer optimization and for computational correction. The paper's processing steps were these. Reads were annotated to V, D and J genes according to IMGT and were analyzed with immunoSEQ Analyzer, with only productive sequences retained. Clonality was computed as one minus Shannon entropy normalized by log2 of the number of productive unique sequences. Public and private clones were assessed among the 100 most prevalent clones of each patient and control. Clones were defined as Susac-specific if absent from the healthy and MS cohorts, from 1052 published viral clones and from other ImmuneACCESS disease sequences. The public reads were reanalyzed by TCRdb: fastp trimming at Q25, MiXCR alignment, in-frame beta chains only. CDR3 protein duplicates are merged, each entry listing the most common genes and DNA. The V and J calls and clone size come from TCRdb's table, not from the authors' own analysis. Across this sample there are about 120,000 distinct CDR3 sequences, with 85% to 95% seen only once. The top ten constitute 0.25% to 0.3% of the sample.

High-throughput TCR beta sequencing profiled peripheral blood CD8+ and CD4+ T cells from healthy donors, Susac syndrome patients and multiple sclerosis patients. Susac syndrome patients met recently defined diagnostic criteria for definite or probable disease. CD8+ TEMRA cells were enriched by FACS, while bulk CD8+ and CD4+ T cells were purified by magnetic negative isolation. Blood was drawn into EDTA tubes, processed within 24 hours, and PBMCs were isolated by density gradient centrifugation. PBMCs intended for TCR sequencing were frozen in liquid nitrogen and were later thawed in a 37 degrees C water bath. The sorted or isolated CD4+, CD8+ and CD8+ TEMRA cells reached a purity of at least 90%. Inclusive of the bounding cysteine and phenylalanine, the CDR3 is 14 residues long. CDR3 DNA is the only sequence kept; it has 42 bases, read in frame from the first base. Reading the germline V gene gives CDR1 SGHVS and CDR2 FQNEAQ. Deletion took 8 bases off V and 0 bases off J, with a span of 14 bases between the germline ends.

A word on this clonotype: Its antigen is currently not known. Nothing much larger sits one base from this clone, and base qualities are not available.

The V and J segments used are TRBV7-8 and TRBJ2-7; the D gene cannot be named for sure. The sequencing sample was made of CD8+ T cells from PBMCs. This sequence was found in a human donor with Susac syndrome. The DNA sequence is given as TGTGCCAGCCTCGGCGAAGGGAACTCCTACGAGCAGTACTTC. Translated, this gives CASLGEGNSYEQYF. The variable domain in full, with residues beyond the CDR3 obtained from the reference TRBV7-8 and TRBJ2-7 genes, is GAGVSQSPRYKVAKRGQDVALRCDPISGHVSLFWYQQALGQGPEFLTYFQNEAQLDKSGLPSDRFFAERPEGSVSTLKIQRTQQEDSAVYLCASLGEGNSYEQYFGPGTRLTVT.